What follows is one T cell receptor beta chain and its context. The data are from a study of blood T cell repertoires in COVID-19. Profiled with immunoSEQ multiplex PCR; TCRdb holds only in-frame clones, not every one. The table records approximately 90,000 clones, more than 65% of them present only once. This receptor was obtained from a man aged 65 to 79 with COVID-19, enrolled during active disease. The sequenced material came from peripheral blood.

CDR3 nucleotides: TGTGCCAGCCGTACTAGCGGGGGGGCCCCCGGTGAGCAGTTCTTC. Its protein is CASRTSGGAPGEQFF. This sequence joins TRBV6-6 and TRBJ2-1, with TRBD2 matching 13 bases. The CDR3 has 15 residues. The V gene end was trimmed by 8 bases and the J gene end by 9 bases; junction bases not matched to a gene: 10. Germline V lookup: CDR1 MNHNY, CDR2 SVGAGI (reference sequence).